This T cell receptor beta chain was retrieved from a study of coeliac disease. The germline V gene encodes CDR1 MNHEY and CDR2 SMNVEV (reference sequence). CDR3 size: 16 residues. V was trimmed by 6 bases and J by 0 bases, leaving 18 bases between them. The repertoire was sequenced with immunoSEQ multiplex PCR; TCRdb's copy has only in-frame clones and lacks some. The sample has about 3,700 clones, about 70% seen once; the top ten hold 7.5% to 9%. The chain carries TRBV27 and TRBJ2-7, with a tentative D call TRBD2 (6 bases). The sequenced sample was intraepithelial lymphocytes from the gut. The sequence was obtained from a man aged 30-40 years with celiac disease. The DNA for the CDR3 is TGTGCCAGCAGACCTTCTAGCGTCCGAAGCTCCTACGAGCAGTACTTC. It is translated as CASRPSSVRSSYEQYF.